The 7 T cell receptor beta chains listed next were all sequenced from one sample in a study of T cells in Graves' hyperthyroidism and ophthalmopathy (dated by TCRdb to between 2017 and 2020). Receptors were amplified or captured by multiplex PCR. Sequenced using an Illumina HiSeq 2000. The TCR beta CDR3 regions were amplified from RNA transcripts. The TCR CDR3 was subjected to a first round of RT-PCR using the HTBI primer set and the Qiagen OneStep RT-PCR kit. TCRdb ran its own pipeline on the public reads, namely fastp trimming at Q25 and MiXCR clone calling, and kept in-frame beta chains. Merged by CDR3 protein, the rows form single entries marked with the most common genes and DNA. The sample includes approximately 400,000 distinct CDR3 sequences, with about 14% observed a single time. Less than 20% of the sample rests with the top ten. The sample comprised blood. The receptors come from a woman aged 25 to 39 with Graves' ophthalmopathy.

The table lists this clonotype with many counts. The chain combines TRBV7-9 with TRBJ1-6; perhaps TRBD1 as D (6 bases). There are 16 residues in the CDR3. Germline CDR1 SEHNR, CDR2 FQNEAQ (reference sequence). Trimming removed 5 bases from V and 0 bases from J, with 11 bases in between. The CDR3 nucleotides read TGTGCCAGCAGCAGGGGGAAGGGCTCCTATAATTCACCCCTCCACTTT. It is translated as CASSRGKGSYNSPLHF.

This clonotype was recorded at least ten times. The rearrangement uses TRBV5-6 and TRBJ1-1; D call uncertain. Germline V gene sequence: CDR1 SGHDT, CDR2 YYEEEE. The CDR3 has 13 residues. The germline V and J ends were trimmed by 4 bases and 4 bases, with 11 bases remaining between them. The CDR3 is CASSTGGFTEAFF. The CDR3 DNA reads as TGTGCCAGCAGCACGGGAGGGTTCACTGAAGCTTTCTTT.

A few counts support this clonotype. This sequence joins TRBV7-9 and TRBJ1-5; 9 bases are shared with TRBD1. Germline lookup yields CDR1 SEHNR and CDR2 FQNEAQ (reference sequence). The J segment lost 4 bases and the V segment lost 1 base, leaving 5 bases of the junction unmatched. This CDR3 region has 16 residues. The CDR3 region has the DNA TGTGCCAGCAGCTTAGGTGGGGACAGGGAGAATCAGCCCCAGCATTTT. Its translation is CASSLGGDRENQPQHF.

This clonotype was observed many times. CDR3 region: CASSPSVTGAYEQYF. The CDR3 DNA sequence: TGTGCCAGCAGCCCCTCCGTGACAGGGGCCTACGAGCAGTACTTC. The chain has TRBV7-9 and TRBJ2-7, with 8 nucleotides matching TRBD1. The J segment lost 2 bases and the V segment lost 5 bases, leaving 8 bases of the junction unmatched. Germline V gene data show CDR1 as SEHNR and CDR2 as FQNEAQ (reference sequence). This CDR3 is 15 amino acids long.

Ten or more counts support this clonotype. J is TRBJ2-5 and V is TRBV12-3 or TRBV12-4; no definite D call. Trimming took 2 bases from V and 5 from J, leaving 15 bases between them. The CDR3 contains 15 residues. For the CDR3, the DNA is TGTGCCAGCAGTTTAACCCCCGGAGTAGGGGAGACCCAGTACTTC. It translates to CASSLTPGVGETQYF.

This clonotype occurred many times. The chain is built from TRBV11-3 and TRBJ1-3, with D possibly TRBD1 on 6 matching bases. Trimming removed 5 bases at V and 4 bases at J, with 15 bases between. The germline V gene encodes CDR1 SGHNT and CDR2 YENEEA. This CDR3 has 15 residues. Here the CDR3 reads CASSAITGTGNTIYF. The DNA of the CDR3 is TGTGCCAGCAGCGCCATAACCGGGACAGGAAACACCATATATTTT.

This chain joins TRBV12-3 or TRBV12-4 and TRBJ2-1; TRBD2 might be the D (6 bases). The CDR3 extends over 13 amino acids. Trimming shortened V by 1 base and J by 7 bases, and 8 bases separated the two germline ends. CDR3: CASSLGTKNEQFF. The CDR3 DNA follows: TGTGCCAGCAGTTTAGGGACTAAGAATGAGCAGTTCTTC.